This T cell receptor beta chain appears in the sequencing data of a study of CD4+ T cells in melanoma. In germline, CDR1 is SGDLS, CDR2 YYNGEE. V lost 5 bases, J lost 0 bases, and 17 bases stayed unmatched. This CDR3 contains 20 residues. The sample holds a few counts of this clone. Its antigen remains unidentified. Findings and limits, study-wide: Neoantigen-specific CD4+ T cells in melanoma reportedly had diverse differentiation states. CD8+ T cell, macrophage and B cell function reportedly correlated with neoantigen-specific CD4+ T cells.

Only in-frame clones appear in the TCRdb table, and some are missing; sequencing was by immunoSEQ multiplex PCR. The sample lists over 100,000 clones; about nine tenths were seen once. The V and J genes are TRBV9 and TRBJ2-1; the match to TRBD2 covers 10 bases. The receptor was isolated from a human donor with melanoma. The sequenced sample was peripheral blood. The CDR3 loop reads CASSAGIAGGLPSSYNEQFF. The CDR3 region has the DNA TGTGCCAGCAGTGCCGGGATAGCGGGGGGTCTCCCGAGCTCCTACAATGAGCAGTTCTTC.